The clone carrying this TCR beta chain was picked up many times. Its specificity is unknown. Cyclophosphamide on days +3 and +4 followed busulfan-fludarabine conditioning and a marrow graft. Assay used: immunoSEQ multiplex PCR; TCRdb lists only in-frame clones, some missing. The table lists about 6,400 clones, with no singletons. These data are taken from a study of T cells after posttransplantation cyclophosphamide. In germline, CDR1 is LGHNA, CDR2 YSLEER. V dropped 5 bases and J dropped 8 bases, with 24 bases sitting between them. The CDR3 covers 17 residues. Study observations and caveats: Tissue-infiltrating T cells from skin or gut overlapped little with blood T cells. Donor CD8+ memory clones often dominated recipient blood repertoires at later times. Recipient CMV seropositivity and CMV reactivation strongly tracked TRB clonality.

The sequencing used PBMCs, collected after an allogeneic stem cell transplant with post-transplant cyclophosphamide. The chain uses TRBV4-3 and TRBJ2-2; D is possibly TRBD1 (6 bases). The source of this sequence is a male patient aged 25-45 years who received an allogeneic stem cell transplant from an unrelated donor, was CMV-positive, and had acute and chronic GVHD. Some T cells may possibly be graft donor cells. CDR3 coding DNA: TGCGCCAGCAGCAGAGCAGCCACACAGGGTTTATCGGGGGAGCTGTTTTTT. Protein sequence: CASSRAATQGLSGELFF.